The 23 T cell receptor beta chains given below trace back to one sample, sequenced in a study of T cells after yellow fever vaccination. TCRdb itself ran the 5' RACE reads through MiXCR, one entry per CDR3 protein. The sample lists 60,000 to 85,000 distinct CDR3 sequences; less than 8.5% were seen once. The sequences come from CD8+ T cells sorted from PBMCs, collected roughly seven weeks after the first yellow fever vaccination. The receptor source for this set is a man younger than 30 who received the YFV17D yellow fever vaccine.

The chain couples TRBV7-9 to TRBJ2-2; D perhaps matches TRBD2 (5 bases). Germline lookup yields CDR1 SEHNR and CDR2 FQNEAQ (reference sequence). CDR3 size: 12 residues. V lost 5 bases, J lost 9 bases, and 10 bases lay in between. The CDR3 DNA follows: TGTGCCAGCAGCACCCGGGGATGGGAGCTGTTTTTT. Its translation is CASSTRGWELFF.

This clonotype was counted many times. This chain links TRBV12-3 or TRBV12-4 with TRBJ2-3; 8 nucleotides match TRBD2. The length of the CDR3 is 15 residues. The J segment lost 3 bases and the V segment lost 6 bases, leaving 8 bases of the junction unmatched. The CDR3 loop is CASSPPGGATDTQYF. CDR3 DNA: TGTGCCAGCAGCCCCCCCGGGGGGGCAACAGATACGCAGTATTTT.

This clonotype was seen many times. The gene calls are TRBV5-5 and TRBJ1-5, with unresolved D. Looked up from germline, CDR1 is SGHKS and CDR2 is YYEKEE (reference sequence). This CDR3 contains 13 residues. Trimming took 4 bases from V and 4 from J, leaving 9 bases between them. The CDR3 nucleotides are TGTGCCAGCAGCCCCGTGGGGAATCAGCCCCAGCATTTT. Translating it yields CASSPVGNQPQHF. Based on the CDR3 plus reference TRBV5-5 and TRBJ1-5, the full variable domain is DAGVTQSPTHLIKTRGQQVTLRCSPISGHKSVSWYQQVLGQGPQFIFQYYEKEERGRGNFPDRFSARQFPNYSSELNVNALLLGDSALYLCASSPVGNQPQHFGDGTRLSIL.

This clonotype has just a few counts. V usage is TRBV11-2 and J usage is TRBJ2-7, with TRBD1 as a possible D gene (6 bases). V lost 0 bases and J lost 13, with 16 bases in between. The CDR3 consists of 13 residues. Germline CDR1 reads SGHAT; CDR2 reads FQNNGV. The CDR3 DNA sequence: TGTGCCAGCAGCTTAGATGCAACAGGGTGGCGATACTTC. This sequence encodes CASSLDATGWRYF. Drawing the rest from reference TRBV11-2 and TRBJ2-7, the complete variable domain is EAGVAQSPRYKIIEKRQSVAFWCNPISGHATLYWYQQILGQGPKLLIQFQNNGVVDDSQLPKDRFSAERLKGVDSTLKIQPAKLEDSAVYLCASSLDATGWRYFGPGTRLTVT.

On this clonotype: This sequence may be a read error, since a much larger clone differs from it by one base. The V call is TRBV5-1, the J call TRBJ2-1; 9 bases agree with TRBD1. The CDR3 has 16 residues. CDR1 is SGHRS, CDR2 YFSETQ, per germline. In DNA form, the CDR3 reads TGCTCCAGCAGCCCCTTATGGGACAGGGTCATGAATGAGCAGTTCTTC. Translation gives CSSSPLWDRVMNEQFF.

This clonotype showed up many times. J is TRBJ2-1 and V is TRBV9, with D perhaps matching TRBD2 (5 bases). The CDR3 consists of 15 residues. Trimming pared 1 base from V and 4 bases from J, leaving 12 bases between. Germline CDR1 reads SGDLS; CDR2 reads YYNGEE. CDR3: CASSVSDYLYNEQFF. The CDR3 DNA sequence: TGTGCCAGCAGCGTAAGTGACTACCTTTACAATGAGCAGTTCTTC.

This clonotype has a count of ten or more. This chain uses TRBV28 with TRBJ2-7, with a possible D match to TRBD1 (6 bases). CDR1 is MDHEN, CDR2 SYDVKM, per germline. The CDR3 length is 14 residues. V dropped 6 bases and J dropped 6 bases, with 18 bases sitting between them. The CDR3 DNA reads as TGTGCCAGCAGCTACGGACAGCTCGGGCTCGAGCAGTACTTC. Translation: CASSYGQLGLEQYF. Using reference TRBV28 and TRBJ2-7 for the parts outside the CDR3, the full variable domain is DVKVTQSSRYLVKRTGEKVFLECVQDMDHENMFWYRQDPGLGLRLIYFSYDVKMKEKGDIPEGYSVSREKKERFSLILESASTNQTSMYLCASSYGQLGLEQYFGPGTRLTVT.

This clonotype was observed a few times. The rearrangement links TRBV7-3 to TRBJ2-3, with D perhaps TRBD1 or TRBD2 (5 bases each). V gave up 5 bases and J gave up 1 base, with 13 bases separating them. The CDR3 is 15 residues long. The germline V gene has CDR1 SGHTA and CDR2 FQGTGA. The DNA for the CDR3 is TGTGCCAGCAGCCTTACGGGGCTAGGCACAGATACGCAGTATTTT. As protein: CASSLTGLGTDTQYF.

This clonotype was seen ten or more times. The chain is built from TRBV4-1 and TRBJ2-4, with a possible D match to TRBD2 (6 bases). With 5 bases removed from V and 0 bases from J, the gap between germline ends came to 14 bases. The CDR3 length is 16 residues. CDR1 and CDR2 from the germline V gene are MGHRA and YSYEKL. The CDR3 is CASSTISGLAKNIQYF. The DNA for the CDR3 is TGCGCCAGCAGCACCATTAGCGGCCTAGCCAAAAACATTCAGTACTTC.

This clonotype was observed at least ten times. V usage is TRBV6-6 and J usage is TRBJ1-1; D ambiguous. The germline V gene encodes CDR1 MNHNY and CDR2 SVGAGI (reference sequence). The CDR3 is 11 amino acids. V was pared by 5 bases and J by 7 bases, with 8 bases between. The CDR3 here is CASSTLSEAFF. CDR3 coding DNA: TGTGCCAGCAGTACACTAAGTGAAGCTTTCTTT.

This clonotype has a count of ten or more. The gene calls are TRBV10-3 and TRBJ2-7, with 8 bases that match TRBD1. The CDR3 runs 10 residues. Germline lookup yields CDR1 ENHRY and CDR2 SYGVKD. Germline trimming cut 8 bases from V and 6 bases from J; bases unmatched to any gene: 0. The CDR3 DNA sequence: TGTGCCATCGGGACAGGCGAGCAGTACGTC. Protein: CAIGTGEQYV.

The sample holds a few counts of this clonotype. This sequence joins TRBV24-1 and TRBJ2-3; TRBD1 agrees at 11 bases. Germline V gene lookup returns CDR1 KGHDR and CDR2 SFDVKD. The CDR3 runs 16 residues. With V trimmed by 3 bases and J by 2 bases, 3 bases remained unmatched. CDR3 loop: CATSDRDRGITDTQYF. CDR3 bases: TGTGCCACCAGTGATCGGGACAGGGGGATCACAGATACGCAGTATTTT.

The chain is built from TRBV29-1 and TRBJ2-1; 7 bases match TRBD1. The germline gives CDR1 SQVTM, CDR2 ANQGSEA. J gave up 9 bases and V 7 bases, and 9 bases lay outside the gene matches. This CDR3 spans 12 amino acids. CDR3 protein: CSAQTGTAEQFF. The CDR3 region has the DNA TGCAGCGCACAGACAGGGACGGCTGAGCAGTTCTTC.

This clonotype appeared many times. The chain is built from TRBV7-9 and TRBJ2-1, with D unclear. The germline CDR1 and CDR2 sequences are SEHNR and FQNEAQ (reference sequence). Between the trimmed V and J ends, which lost 1 base and 6 bases, there was a span of 13 bases. The CDR3 totals 15 residues. DNA for the CDR3: TGTGCCAGCAGCTTAGGAGCGCGTATAGCCAATGAGCAGTTCTTC. Translation: CASSLGARIANEQFF. The whole variable domain, filled in from reference TRBV7-9 and TRBJ2-1, reads DTGVSQNPRHKITKRGQNVTFRCDPISEHNRLYWYRQTLGQGPEFLTYFQNEAQLEKSRLLSDRFSAERPKGSFSTLEIQRTEQGDSAMYLCASSLGARIANEQFFGPGTRLTVL.

This clonotype came up a few times. The V gene is TRBV5-6, the J gene TRBJ2-7; 7 bases are a match to TRBD2. V lost 5 bases, J lost 5 bases, and 7 bases stayed unmatched. This CDR3 comprises 13 residues. Germline-derived CDR1 and CDR2 are SGHDT and YYEEEE. CDR3 loop: CASRSAGVHEQYV. CDR3 coding DNA: TGTGCCAGCAGATCCGCGGGGGTCCACGAGCAGTACGTC.

This clonotype was recorded at least ten times. The chain is built from TRBV6-1 and TRBJ2-1, with TRBD2 identical over 11 bases. Germline loops: CDR1 MNHNS, CDR2 SASEGT. This CDR3 region has 15 residues. With 5 bases clipped from V and 7 bases from J, the junction kept 7 bases outside the gene matches. The CDR3 coding sequence is TGTGCCAGCAGTATAGCGGGGGGGTCCGGGAATGAGCAGTTCTTC. This codes for CASSIAGGSGNEQFF.

This clonotype was observed at least ten times. The V call is TRBV11-2, the J call TRBJ2-3; 7 nucleotides line up with TRBD2. CDR3 length: 14 amino acids. Germline V gives CDR1 SGHAT, CDR2 FQNNGV. J gave up 4 bases and V 8 bases, and 9 bases lay outside the gene matches. The CDR3 reads CASPAGPTADTQYF. CDR3 coding DNA: TGTGCCAGCCCAGCGGGGCCTACGGCAGATACGCAGTATTTT.

This clonotype has ten or more counts. V usage is TRBV7-9 and J usage is TRBJ1-1; 7 nucleotides match TRBD1. CDR3 size: 15 residues. CDR1 is SEHNR, CDR2 FQNEAQ, per germline (reference sequence). V lost 5 bases to trimming and J lost 2 bases; unmatched junction nucleotides: 8. CDR3 DNA sequence: TGTGCCAGCAGCGCCCGGGACAGACCCAACACTGAAGCTTTCTTT. This translates into CASSARDRPNTEAFF.

This clonotype was seen repeatedly, ten times or more. This chain links TRBV12-3 or TRBV12-4 with TRBJ2-3, with D possibly being TRBD2 (5 bases). The CDR3 is 14 residues long. The germline V and J ends were trimmed by 6 bases and 2 bases, with 12 bases remaining between them. The CDR3 protein is CASSTSRVTDTQYF. As DNA, the CDR3 is TGTGCCAGCAGCACTAGTAGAGTCACAGATACGCAGTATTTT.

This clonotype was observed many times. The chain employs TRBV4-1 and TRBJ2-3, with 8 bases lining up with TRBD2. CDR3 length: 15 amino acids. Trimming cost V 4 bases and J 6 bases; bases outside gene matches: 9. Germline V gives CDR1 MGHRA, CDR2 YSYEKL. CDR3 residues: CASSLRTSRLDTQYF. CDR3 bases: TGCGCCAGCAGCCTGCGGACTAGCCGGCTGGATACGCAGTATTTT.

This clonotype was detected many times. The chain is built from TRBV4-2 and TRBJ2-3; 10 positions agree with TRBD2. Trimming took 0 bases from V and 4 from J; bases not matched to a gene: 4. Germline assignment: CDR1 LGHNA and CDR2 YNFKEQ. The CDR3 covers 16 residues. CDR3 in amino acids: CASSQDQRGGPDTQYF. CDR3 nucleotides: TGTGCCAGCAGCCAAGATCAGCGGGGGGGCCCAGATACGCAGTATTTT.

This rearrangement joins TRBV6-2 or TRBV6-3 to TRBJ2-1, with unresolved D. The CDR3 sequence is 12 residues long. Germline CDR1 and CDR2: MNHEY and SVGEGT. V lost 6 bases, J lost 8 bases, and 11 bases lay in between. The CDR3 bases are TGTGCCAGCAGCGACGTATTCGATGAGCAGTTCTTC. This codes for CASSDVFDEQFF.

This clonotype was counted between two and nine times. The J gene is TRBJ2-5, the V gene TRBV12-3 or TRBV12-4; the D gene is possibly TRBD1 (6 bases). This CDR3 is built from 14 residues. The V end was cut by 5 bases, the J end by 5 bases, with 15 bases between. The CDR3 DNA reads TGTGCCAGCAGTCGTCCCGGGACACCGGAGACCCAGTACTTC. This encodes CASSRPGTPETQYF.